This T cell receptor (beta chain) was captured in a study of blood T cell repertoires in COVID-19. Across the whole study: Sites in the United States, Italy and Spain provided acute and convalescent COVID-19 samples.

Germline V gene lookup returns CDR1 MDHEN and CDR2 SYDVKM. Germline trimming cut 8 bases from V and 1 base from J; bases unmatched to any gene: 11. This CDR3 is 16 amino acids long. Measured with immunoSEQ multiplex PCR; TCRdb has only the in-frame clones, and not every one. The table has 300,000 to 450,000 clones, approximately 84% seen once. This sequence originates from a woman aged 25 to 39 who had recovered from COVID-19. The rearrangement links TRBV28 to TRBJ1-1, with 9 nucleotides matching TRBD1. The material sequenced was PBMCs or T cells enriched from blood (not recorded which). This CDR3 reads CASPQPAGQGNTEAFF. CDR3 bases: TGTGCCAGCCCTCAACCGGCGGGACAGGGGAACACTGAAGCTTTCTTT.